This T cell receptor (beta chain) derives from a study of CD8 T cells in Susac syndrome. As for the study in general: Patients with Susac syndrome had blood drawn and were at that point therapy-naive, on corticosteroids, or on intravenous immunoglobulin alone. Study-wide results and caveats: Total CD8+ and CD8+ TEMRA repertoires contained 15 to 20 and five Susac-specific public clones, respectively.

V was pared by 5 bases and J by 4 bases, with 15 bases between. The CDR3 extends over 15 amino acids. Germline assignment: CDR1 LGHNT and CDR2 FRNRAP. Comment on this clonotype: Antigen: not known.

cDNA came from roughly 0.53 to 1 ug RNA primed by random hexamers. TCRdb passed the immunoSEQ multiplex PCR reads through MiXCR, listing each CDR3 protein once. The sample includes about 130,000 distinct CDR3 sequences, about 93% of them seen just once. The sequenced sample consisted of CD8+ T cells from PBMCs. The chain has TRBV12-5 and TRBJ2-1; perhaps TRBD2 as D (5 bases). This sequence was found in a human donor with Susac syndrome. The CDR3 DNA is TGTGCTAGTGGTCCCCCCGAGCGGCTATACAATGAGCAGTTCTTC. This codes for CASGPPERLYNEQFF.